Sequencing of this T cell receptor (beta chain) was carried out in a study of blood T cells in healthy people across ages. Germline-derived CDR1 and CDR2 are DFQATT and SNEGSKA (reference sequence). V dropped 6 bases and J dropped 6; count of bases not matched to a gene: 9. The CDR3 spans 14 residues. The use of a sample-barcoded 5' primer and a J-beta primer mix characterized a second PCR of about 6 to 12 cycles. One entry per CDR3 protein results from TCRdb running MiXCR on the 5' RACE reads. The table records over 1.5 million distinct CDR3 sequences, roughly 49% of them present only once. The donors, all healthy, were Caucasians living in Russia, aged roughly 6 to 100. Each sample yielded at least 6 million isolated PBMCs. Findings of the study overall: In older individuals, TCR beta diversity per million T cells was lower, falling roughly linearly with age.

This clonotype has more than one count but fewer than ten. What it binds is unknown. Sequenced material: blood. This sequence was found in a woman aged 40-49 years in good health. The V gene is TRBV20-1, the J gene TRBJ2-7; TRBD2 agrees at 12 bases. CDR3 coding DNA: TGCAGTGCCCTGGGACTAGCGGGCGACCCCGAGCAGTACTTC. Amino acids: CSALGLAGDPEQYF.